Each of the 29 T cell receptor beta chains below was sequenced from the same sample in a study of CD8 T cells in ankylosing spondylitis. TCRdb re-derived calls from the 5' RACE reads in MiXCR, one entry per CDR3 protein. The data contain roughly 190,000 distinct CDR3 sequences, around 13% of them singletons. The sample was blood, either unsorted or a sorted T cell fraction (not recorded which). These receptors were taken from a male donor with ankylosing spondylitis or in good health (not recorded which).

This chain joins TRBV30 and TRBJ2-1; TRBD1 is a possible D gene (5 bases). Germline V CDR1 and CDR2: GTSNPN, SVGIG (reference sequence). The V gene lost 0 bases and the J gene lost 10 bases, with 28 bases spanning the gap. This CDR3 comprises 18 residues. As DNA, the CDR3 is TGTGCCTGGAGTGTGCGATGGATAGGGGCGACCCACCCCAGCGAGCAGTTCTTC. Translating gives CAWSVRWIGATHPSEQFF.

J is TRBJ1-1 and V is TRBV20-1; the D is unclear. The CDR3 length is 13 residues. Germline loops: CDR1 DFQATT, CDR2 SNEGSKA (reference sequence). Trimming removed 3 bases from V and 0 bases from J, with 8 bases in between. CDR3 in amino acids: CSARPYLNTEAFF. Here the CDR3 DNA reads TGCAGTGCTAGGCCGTACTTGAACACTGAAGCTTTCTTT.

This clonotype was found a few times. The rearrangement joins TRBV12-3 or TRBV12-4 to TRBJ1-1, with a possible D match to TRBD1 (5 bases). V lost 3 bases to trimming and J lost 4 bases, with 12 bases between them. This CDR3 has 14 residues. This chain's CDR3 is CASSFPRGGTEAFF. The CDR3 nucleotides are TGTGCCAGCAGTTTCCCCCGGGGCGGCACTGAAGCTTTCTTT.

The rearrangement links TRBV6-1 to TRBJ1-2; TRBD1 matches at 7 bases. With V trimmed by 6 bases and J by 7 bases, 11 bases remained unmatched. Germline CDR1 MNHNS, CDR2 SASEGT. The CDR3 is 14 residues long. Written as DNA, the CDR3 is TGTGCCAGCAGGCAACAGGGGACAGAGGCTGGCTACACCTTC. This sequence encodes CASRQQGTEAGYTF.

This clonotype appeared many times. V gene TRBV20-1 combines with J gene TRBJ1-2; D remains ambiguous. Germline V CDR1 and CDR2: DFQATT, SNEGSKA (reference sequence). The CDR3 has 9 residues. CDR3 bases: TGCACCCCACGCCGAGGCTACACCTTC. Translation gives CTPRRGYTF.

The rearrangement joins TRBV2 to TRBJ1-1; TRBD1 is a possible D gene (5 bases). Germline V gene data show CDR1 as SNHLY and CDR2 as FYNNEI. Trimming stripped 4 bases from V and 0 bases from J, with 9 bases between. The length of the CDR3 is 14 residues. The CDR3 reads CASSVGTVNTEAFF. CDR3 coding DNA: TGTGCCAGCAGTGTAGGGACGGTGAACACTGAAGCTTTCTTT.

This clonotype was detected a few times. The chain combines TRBV6-2 or TRBV6-3 with TRBJ2-3, with D possibly being TRBD2 (6 bases). Germline CDR1 and CDR2: MNHEY and SVGEGT. Trimming took off 6 bases at V and 2 bases at J, with 12 bases between the two ends. This CDR3 is 14 amino acids long. In DNA, the CDR3 is TGTGCCAGCAGCCCGGGACTTTTCACAGATACGCAGTATTTT. Translation: CASSPGLFTDTQYF.

This clonotype was observed a handful of times. J is TRBJ1-1 and V is TRBV7-9; D possibly corresponds to TRBD1 (5 bases). CDR1 and CDR2 from the germline V gene are SEHNR and FQNEAQ (reference sequence). The CDR3 is 14 amino acids. Deletions cut 3 bases from V and 5 bases from J, with 13 bases between. The CDR3 spells CASSFRVGFTEAFF. The CDR3 nucleotides read TGTGCCAGCAGCTTCAGGGTAGGATTTACTGAAGCTTTCTTT.

This clonotype has just a few counts. The CDR3 region is CAWSGDQVEQYF. In nucleotides, the CDR3 is TGTGCCTGGAGTGGGGACCAGGTCGAGCAGTACTTC. The gene calls are TRBV30 and TRBJ2-7, with D perhaps being TRBD1 or TRBD2 (5 bases each). V was clipped by 1 base and J by 6 bases, with 10 bases between them. This CDR3 comprises 12 residues. Germline CDR1 reads GTSNPN; CDR2 reads SVGIG (reference sequence).

This clonotype came up many times. The rearrangement links TRBV27 to TRBJ2-7; D unclear. V lost 5 bases and J 2 bases, leaving 10 bases between the germline ends. The germline V gene encodes CDR1 MNHEY and CDR2 SMNVEV (reference sequence). The CDR3 is 13 amino acids. The CDR3 DNA reads as TGTGCCAGCAGTCAACGGAAAACCTACGAGCAGTACTTC. Its protein is CASSQRKTYEQYF.

The chain combines TRBV6-4 with TRBJ2-2; no clear D. Trimming stripped 0 bases from V and 8 bases from J, with 7 bases between. From germline, CDR1 is MRHNA and CDR2 SNTAGT. The CDR3 runs 13 residues. CDR3 DNA: TGTGCCAGCAGTGACTCGGAAGGAGGGGAGCTGTTTTTT. It codes for CASSDSEGGELFF.

The table lists this clonotype with a few counts. V and J are TRBV30 and TRBJ1-3; no clear D. The CDR3 totals 14 residues. Germline CDR1 GTSNPN, CDR2 SVGIG (reference sequence). Trimming took off 4 bases at V and 0 bases at J, with 10 bases between the two ends. As DNA, the CDR3 is TGTGCCTGGACTGACGCAGTCTCTGGAAACACCATATATTTT. Its translation: CAWTDAVSGNTIYF.

In its sample, this clonotype was seen many times. The V gene is TRBV29-1, the J gene TRBJ1-2; D perhaps matches TRBD1 (6 bases). The V and J ends lost 4 bases and 4 bases respectively, with 13 bases between them. The CDR3 covers 13 residues. Per germline, CDR1 SQVTM and CDR2 ANQGSEA. The chain's CDR3 is CSVGGQTAYGYTF. In DNA form, the CDR3 reads TGCAGCGTTGGAGGACAGACGGCCTATGGCTACACCTTC.

The chain carries TRBV4-1 and TRBJ2-2; D not resolved. Germline-derived CDR1 and CDR2 are MGHRA and YSYEKL. The CDR3 covers 14 residues. V shed 5 bases and J shed 3 bases, with 10 bases lying between them. CDR3 in amino acids: CASSFGADTGELFF. CDR3 nucleotide sequence: TGCGCCAGCAGCTTCGGAGCAGACACCGGGGAGCTGTTTTTT.

The sample holds a few counts of this clonotype. The V gene is TRBV4-1, the J gene TRBJ1-2; D call uncertain. The CDR3 length is 13 residues. Germline loops: CDR1 MGHRA, CDR2 YSYEKL. V was shortened by 4 bases and J by 7 bases, with 13 bases between the two germline ends. In nucleotides, the CDR3 is TGCGCCAGCAGCCTAATCTCATGGGGTGGCTACACCTTC. Translating it yields CASSLISWGGYTF.

V usage is TRBV4-2 and J usage is TRBJ1-1; D unclear. Looked up from germline, CDR1 is LGHNA and CDR2 is YNFKEQ. The V gene lost 0 bases and the J gene lost 2 bases, with 10 bases spanning the gap. The CDR3 extends over 15 amino acids. The CDR3 protein is CASSQDGRINTEAFF. DNA of the CDR3: TGTGCCAGCAGCCAAGATGGGCGGATCAACACTGAAGCTTTCTTT.

The gene calls are TRBV5-1 and TRBJ2-5; D ambiguous. The CDR3 covers 13 residues. CDR1 and CDR2 from the germline V gene are SGHRS and YFSETQ. Deletions cut 0 bases from V and 5 bases from J, with 8 bases between. For the CDR3, the DNA is TGCGCCAGCAGCTTGGGAGTGGGTGAGACCCAGTACTTC. Encoded protein: CASSLGVGETQYF.

V and J are TRBV5-6 and TRBJ2-5, with D possibly being TRBD1 or TRBD2 (5 bases each). With 4 bases removed from V and 9 bases from J, the gap between germline ends came to 13 bases. Germline CDR1 and CDR2: SGHDT and YYEEEE. CDR3 size: 12 residues. The CDR3, as DNA: TGTGCCAGCAGCGGGGGAAGTGGGGCCCAGTACTTC. The encoded protein is CASSGGSGAQYF.

The rearrangement uses TRBV2 and TRBJ2-7; D unclear. The CDR3 is made up of 13 amino acids. Trimming left V 7 bases short and J 7 bases short, with 17 bases between. Germline CDR1 and CDR2: SNHLY and FYNNEI. CDR3 loop: CASKKENLREQYF. Here the CDR3 DNA reads TGTGCCAGCAAGAAGGAAAATTTACGGGAGCAGTACTTC.

This clonotype was detected a few times. The chain is built from TRBV12-3 or TRBV12-4 and TRBJ1-1, with no clear D. The CDR3 is 12 amino acids. The V end was cut by 6 bases, the J end by 5 bases, with 10 bases between. CDR3 sequence (DNA): TGTGCCAGCAGCCCTCAGAGAACTGAAGCTTTCTTT. It is translated as CASSPQRTEAFF.

This clonotype has only a few counts. The rearrangement uses TRBV5-5 and TRBJ2-1; weak D call: TRBD2 (7 bases). Germline assignment: CDR1 SGHKS and CDR2 YYEKEE (reference sequence). The CDR3 has 11 residues. V shed 10 bases and J shed 6 bases, with 11 bases lying between them. This CDR3 reads CAGGGINEQFF. The CDR3 DNA reads TGTGCCGGGGGGGGCATCAATGAGCAGTTCTTC. The entire variable domain, with the rest obtained from reference TRBV5-5 and TRBJ2-1, is as follows: DAGVTQSPTHLIKTRGQQVTLRCSPISGHKSVSWYQQVLGQGPQFIFQYYEKEERGRGNFPDRFSARQFPNYSSELNVNALLLGDSALYLCAGGGINEQFFGPGTRLTVL.

There are a few counts of this clonotype. The chain couples TRBV4-2 to TRBJ2-1, with D possibly being TRBD1 (5 bases). The ends were cut back, 0 bases at V and 8 bases at J, with 11 bases in the middle. This CDR3 contains 14 residues. CDR1 is LGHNA and CDR2 is YNFKEQ in the germline V gene. The CDR3 coding sequence is TGTGCCAGCAGCCAAGAAAGATTACAGGATGAGCAGTTCTTC. Translation gives CASSQERLQDEQFF.

This sequence joins TRBV11-2 and TRBJ2-5, with D perhaps TRBD1 (6 bases). Per germline, CDR1 SGHAT and CDR2 FQNNGV. V gave up 0 bases and J gave up 2 bases, with 10 bases separating them. CDR3 size: 15 residues. The CDR3 nucleotides read TGTGCCAGCAGCTTAGAAGTAGGGGGTCAAGAGACCCAGTACTTC. This encodes CASSLEVGGQETQYF.

The CDR3 is CASSLRGVNVYEQYF. In nucleotides, the CDR3 is TGTGCCAGCAGCTTGAGGGGCGTAAATGTCTACGAGCAGTACTTC. The gene calls are TRBV5-6 and TRBJ2-7; maybe TRBD1 (5 bases). CDR3 length: 15 residues. V dropped 1 base and J dropped 3 bases, with 14 bases sitting between them. Germline CDR1 is SGHDT and CDR2 is YYEEEE.

A few counts support this clonotype. This chain connects TRBV12-3 or TRBV12-4 to TRBJ2-7, with D maybe TRBD1 (5 bases). V lost 4 bases, J lost 6 bases, and 16 bases lay in between. This CDR3 region has 14 residues. The CDR3 sequence is CASSSLPPQGEQYF. The CDR3, as DNA: TGTGCCAGCAGTTCCCTCCCCCCCCAGGGCGAGCAGTACTTC.

In its sample, this clonotype was seen many times. The genes are TRBV12-3 or TRBV12-4 and TRBJ2-3; D possibly matches TRBD1 or TRBD2 (5 bases each). The germline V and J ends were trimmed by 1 base and 8 bases, with 13 bases remaining between them. The CDR3 totals 14 residues. CDR3 in DNA: TGTGCCAGCAGTTTAGAGTTGTCCGGGGCTACGCAGTATTTT. Its translation: CASSLELSGATQYF.

Of note for this clonotype: An end of the junction differs from the germline gene, which may be a read error. The J gene is TRBJ2-3, the V gene TRBV11-2; 12 bases agree with TRBD2. The germline V gene encodes CDR1 SGHAT and CDR2 FQNNGV. The CDR3 extends over 16 amino acids. The CDR3 DNA reads TGTGCCAGCAGCCAGGGAGAGCTAGCGGGGGGGTCCTTCCGGGATTTT. Translation: CASSQGELAGGSFRDF.

This clonotype was seen a few times. The V and J genes are TRBV7-2 and TRBJ1-1; D unclear. The ends were cut back, 5 bases at V and 1 base at J, with 17 bases in the middle. The CDR3 length is 16 residues. In germline, CDR1 is SGHTA, CDR2 FQGNSA. The CDR3 loop is CASSPTIQIRNTEAFF. Written as DNA, the CDR3 is TGTGCCAGCAGCCCTACCATCCAGATACGGAACACTGAAGCTTTCTTT.

This sequence joins TRBV29-1 and TRBJ1-1, with D maybe TRBD1 (5 bases). The germline V gene encodes CDR1 SQVTM and CDR2 ANQGSEA. The V end was cut by 4 bases, the J end by 6 bases, with 24 bases between. The CDR3 sequence is 16 residues long. In DNA form, the CDR3 reads TGCAGCGTTGTAGGAGGGGCTTCTAAAGGGGCACCTGAAGCTTTCTTT. Amino acid sequence: CSVVGGASKGAPEAFF.